The clone carrying this T cell receptor beta chain was counted a few times. Antigen unknown. The sample belongs to a study of T-cell memory formation after mild COVID-19. Whole-study context: Among the donors, TCR clusters were largely specific to each donor. Study-wide points: Pre-infection memory already had some responding clones, implying cross-reactive memory joined.

TCRdb re-analysed the 5' RACE reads in MiXCR, keeping a single row per CDR3 protein. Of around 310,000 distinct CDR3 sequences listed, approximately 14% are singletons. This CDR3 region has 13 residues. V was clipped by 7 bases and J by 4 bases; unmatched bases: 6. The germline V gene encodes CDR1 SQVTM and CDR2 ANQGSEA. This receptor was identified in a man in his late teens or twenties who had mild COVID-19 (a few samples of this study predate the infection). Cell type and time point are not known. The V and J genes are TRBV29-1 and TRBJ2-1, with TRBD2 matching 8 bases. Source material: PBMCs or a T cell subset sorted from them (not recorded which). The CDR3 spells CSGRLARYNEQFF. The CDR3 bases are TGCAGCGGAAGACTAGCGAGGTACAATGAGCAGTTCTTC.